Below are 21 T cell receptor beta chains sequenced from a single sample in a study of blood T cell repertoires in COVID-19. Profiling relied on immunoSEQ multiplex PCR, and the TCRdb table lists in-frame clones only, not all of them. The sample yields 300,000 to 400,000 clones, approximately 89% seen once. Sequencing input: PBMCs or T cells enriched from blood (not recorded which). The source of these receptors is a man aged 25-40 years who had recovered from COVID-19.

Details on this clone: At the DNA level, this CDR3 is encoded by other sequences in the same sample as well. The rearrangement uses TRBV7-9 and TRBJ1-5, with D unresolved. CDR3 length equals 12 residues. V was shortened by 4 bases and J by 7 bases, with 8 bases between the two germline ends. Germline-derived CDR1 and CDR2 are SEHNR and FQNEAQ (reference sequence). CDR3 region: CASSSGEQPQHF. The CDR3 nucleotides read TGTGCCAGCAGCTCCGGGGAGCAGCCCCAGCATTTT.

The chain employs TRBV6-1 and TRBJ1-4; D is perhaps TRBD1 (5 bases). This CDR3 spans 15 amino acids. CDR1 is MNHNS and CDR2 is SASEGT in the germline V gene. Trimming took off 2 bases at V and 3 bases at J, with 10 bases between the two ends. This chain's CDR3 is CASSESRDSNEKLFF. DNA for the CDR3: TGTGCCAGCAGTGAAAGCAGGGACTCTAATGAAAAACTGTTTTTT.

This clone has a handful of counts. V and J are TRBV28 and TRBJ1-2; a possible D gene is TRBD1 (5 bases). This CDR3 contains 11 residues. Between the trimmed V and J ends, which lost 7 bases and 8 bases, there was a span of 11 bases. Germline V gene lookup returns CDR1 MDHEN and CDR2 SYDVKM. The CDR3 DNA is TGTGCCAGCACCTCAGGGTTAGGCTACACCTTC. Its protein is CASTSGLGYTF.

The chain uses TRBV14 and TRBJ2-2; no clear D gene. From germline, CDR1 is SGHDN and CDR2 FVKESK. The CDR3 is 18 amino acids. Trimming took 2 bases from V and 3 from J, leaving 19 bases between them. CDR3 sequence: CASSQHPLTGSYTGELFF. The CDR3 DNA is TGTGCCAGCAGCCAACACCCACTGACTGGGTCGTACACCGGGGAGCTGTTTTTT.

The chain links TRBV6-5 to TRBJ1-2, with TRBD1 matching over 8 bases. Germline lookup yields CDR1 MNHEY and CDR2 SVGAGI. The CDR3 contains 14 residues. After removal of 6 bases from V and 2 bases from J, the junction contained 5 bases not matched to a gene. CDR3 loop: CASSKRQGNYGYTF. For the CDR3, the DNA is TGTGCCAGCAGCAAAAGACAGGGGAACTATGGCTACACCTTC.

This clone was detected a few times. The chain recombines TRBV7-2 with TRBJ1-2; 9 nucleotides agree with TRBD1. The ends lost 1 base at V and 4 bases at J; junction bases unmatched: 7. The CDR3 covers 16 residues. Looked up from germline, CDR1 is SGHTA and CDR2 is FQGNSA. Here the CDR3 reads CASSLGRTGVIYGYTF. CDR3 nucleotides: TGTGCCAGCAGCTTAGGGCGGACAGGGGTCATCTATGGCTACACCTTC.

V and J are TRBV6-6 and TRBJ1-2; D is undetermined. The CDR3 has 16 amino acids. From germline, CDR1 is MNHNY and CDR2 SVGAGI (reference sequence). Trimming left V 0 bases short and J 5 bases short, with 16 bases between. The CDR3 here is CASSYSQNAQLYGYTF. CDR3 DNA: TGTGCCAGCAGTTACTCGCAGAATGCACAGTTATATGGCTACACCTTC.

This chain connects TRBV7-2 to TRBJ2-5, with 9 bases aligning to TRBD2. CDR3 size: 15 residues. V was clipped by 3 bases and J by 1 base; unmatched bases: 3. Germline-derived CDR1 and CDR2 are SGHTA and FQGNSA. The CDR3 coding sequence is TGTGCCAGCAGCTTGACTAGCGGACCCCAAGAGACCCAGTACTTC. It specifies CASSLTSGPQETQYF.

This clone appeared a few times. The DNA for the CDR3 is TGTGCCAGCAGCTTAGCCTCTCAGACAGGTCCATACACCTTC. It codes for CASSLASQTGPYTF. This chain joins TRBV7-9 and TRBJ1-2; perhaps TRBD1 as D (6 bases). The CDR3 has 14 amino acids. Germline loops: CDR1 SEHNR, CDR2 FQNEAQ (reference sequence). V lost 0 bases to trimming and J lost 11 bases, with 16 bases between them. Combining the CDR3 with reference TRBV7-9 and TRBJ1-2 gives the whole variable domain DTGVSQNPRHKITKRGQNVTFRCDPISEHNRLYWYRQTLGQGPEFLTYFQNEAQLEKSRLLSDRFSAERPKGSFSTLEIQRTEQGDSAMYLCASSLASQTGPYTFGSGTRLTVV.

This chain uses TRBV10-2 with TRBJ1-2; D gene ambiguous. The CDR3 extends over 13 amino acids. CDR1 WSHSY and CDR2 SAAADI come from the germline V gene. Trimming removed 6 bases from V and 6 bases from J, with 14 bases in between. CDR3 nucleotides: TGCGCCAGCAGCGCACTGTGGGCCCATGGCTACACCTTC. This translates into CASSALWAHGYTF.

V usage is TRBV7-2 and J usage is TRBJ2-3; D is undetermined. The CDR3 runs 14 residues. The V end was cut by 1 base, the J end by 2 bases, with 7 bases between. Germline V CDR1 and CDR2: SGHTA, FQGNSA. The CDR3 DNA sequence: TGTGCCAGCAGCTTAGGGGCAGTCACAGATACGCAGTATTTT. Protein sequence: CASSLGAVTDTQYF.

The V call is TRBV27, the J call TRBJ2-1; 7 nucleotides agree with TRBD1. J was trimmed by 7 bases and V by 5 bases; bases with no gene match: 14. In germline, CDR1 is MNHEY, CDR2 SMNVEV (reference sequence). The length of the CDR3 is 16 residues. DNA of the CDR3: TGTGCCAGCAGTCCCTCGACAGGGAATAAGGGTAATGAGCAGTTCTTC. Translated, it gives CASSPSTGNKGNEQFF.

V is TRBV7-8 and J is TRBJ2-7, with D maybe TRBD1 (5 bases). Trimming pared 1 base from V and 2 bases from J, leaving 15 bases between. CDR1 and CDR2 from the germline V gene are SGHVS and FQNEAQ. The CDR3 length is 16 residues. The CDR3 DNA follows: TGTGCCAGCAGCTTAGTTAAGGGCCAGGGTCCCTACGAGCAGTACTTC. This gives the protein CASSLVKGQGPYEQYF. The full variable domain, in which reference TRBV7-8 and TRBJ2-7 provide the parts outside the CDR3, is GAGVSQSPRYKVAKRGQDVALRCDPISGHVSLFWYQQALGQGPEFLTYFQNEAQLDKSGLPSDRFFAERPEGSVSTLKIQRTQQEDSAVYLCASSLVKGQGPYEQYFGPGTRLTVT.

The chain employs TRBV28 and TRBJ1-1; 10 nucleotides align to TRBD1. V gave up 5 bases and J gave up 11 bases; unmatched junction bases: 8. The CDR3 length is 13 residues. Germline assignment: CDR1 MDHEN and CDR2 SYDVKM. CDR3 bases: TGTGCCAGCAGTCTAGGACAGGGGGTAATGGCTTTCTTT. This gives the protein CASSLGQGVMAFF.

This chain uses TRBV10-1 with TRBJ2-1, with 8 bases lining up with TRBD2. The CDR3 extends over 16 amino acids. CDR1 is WNHNN, CDR2 SYGVQD, per germline (reference sequence). V shed 7 bases and J 0 bases; nucleotides not matched to a gene: 8. CDR3 sequence reads: CASKWGRGASYNEQFF. CDR3 nucleotide sequence: TGCGCCAGCAAGTGGGGGCGGGGGGCCTCCTACAATGAGCAGTTCTTC.

V gene TRBV13 combines with J gene TRBJ2-1; TRBD2 is a possible D gene (6 bases). Germline loops: CDR1 PRHDT, CDR2 FYEKMQ (reference sequence). This CDR3 is built from 13 residues. V shed 5 bases and J shed 1 base, with 6 bases lying between them. The CDR3 sequence is CASSGGSYNEQFF. DNA of the CDR3: TGTGCCAGCAGCGGGGGGTCCTACAATGAGCAGTTCTTC.

This chain uses TRBV19 with TRBJ1-6, with TRBD1 matching 8 bases. CDR1 LNHDA and CDR2 SQIVND come from the germline V gene (reference sequence). The CDR3 runs to 16 residues. After removal of 4 bases from V and 10 bases from J, the junction contained 12 bases not matched to a gene. Written as DNA, the CDR3 is TGTGCCAGTAGTACCTACACGGGAGACAGGGGATCACCCCTCCACTTT. Its protein product is CASSTYTGDRGSPLHF. The variable domain in full, with the rest retrieved from reference TRBV19 and TRBJ1-6, is DGGITQSPKYLFRKEGQNVTLSCEQNLNHDAMYWYRQDPGQGLRLIYYSQIVNDFQKGDIAEGYSVSREKKESFPLTVTSAQKNPTAFYLCASSTYTGDRGSPLHFGNGTRLTVT.

This rearrangement joins TRBV19 to TRBJ1-5, with D possibly TRBD1 on 5 matching bases. CDR3 length equals 13 residues. CDR1 and CDR2 from the germline V gene are LNHDA and SQIVND (reference sequence). V lost 9 bases, J lost 5 bases, and 14 bases lay in between. CDR3 protein: CASEGRADQPQHF. CDR3 nucleotides: TGTGCCAGCGAAGGCAGGGCCGATCAGCCCCAGCATTTT.

The chain combines TRBV12-2 with TRBJ1-5. TRBV12-2 is a pseudogene locus. This CDR3 is 14 amino acids long. The CDR3: CASRLVRVQEPQHF. DNA for the CDR3: TGTGCAAGTCGCTTAGTCCGGGTTCAAGAGCCCCAGCATTTT.

In its sample, this clone was seen a few times. This chain connects TRBV20-1 to TRBJ1-5, with D perhaps matching TRBD1 (5 bases). The germline gives CDR1 DFQATT, CDR2 SNEGSKA (reference sequence). The CDR3 extends over 13 amino acids. V was pared by 6 bases and J by 5 bases, with 14 bases between. This CDR3 is CSASPDTDQPQHF. The CDR3 nucleotides read TGCAGTGCCAGTCCGGACACGGATCAGCCCCAGCATTTT.

The table lists this clone with a count of one. The chain has TRBV7-9 and TRBJ2-5; tentative D call: TRBD1 (6 bases). Per germline, CDR1 SEHNR and CDR2 FQNEAQ (reference sequence). The CDR3 has 15 residues. The ends were cut back, 2 bases at V and 5 bases at J, with 15 bases in the middle. The CDR3 DNA reads as TGTGCCAGCAGCTTATATTCAGGGGCAGGGGAGACCCAGTACTTC. As protein: CASSLYSGAGETQYF.